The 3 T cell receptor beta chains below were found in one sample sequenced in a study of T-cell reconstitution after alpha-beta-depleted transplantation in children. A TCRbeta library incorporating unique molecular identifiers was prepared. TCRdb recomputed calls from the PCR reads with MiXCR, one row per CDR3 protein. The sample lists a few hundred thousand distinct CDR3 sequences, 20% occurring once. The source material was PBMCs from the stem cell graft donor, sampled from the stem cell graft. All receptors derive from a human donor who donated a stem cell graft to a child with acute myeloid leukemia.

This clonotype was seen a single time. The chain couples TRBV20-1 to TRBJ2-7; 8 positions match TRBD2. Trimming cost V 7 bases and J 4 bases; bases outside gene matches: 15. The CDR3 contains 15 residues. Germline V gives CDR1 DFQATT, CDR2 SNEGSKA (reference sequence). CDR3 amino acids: CSVPRRSGRTYEQYV. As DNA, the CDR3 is TGCAGTGTCCCACGGAGGAGCGGGAGAACATACGAGCAGTACGTC.

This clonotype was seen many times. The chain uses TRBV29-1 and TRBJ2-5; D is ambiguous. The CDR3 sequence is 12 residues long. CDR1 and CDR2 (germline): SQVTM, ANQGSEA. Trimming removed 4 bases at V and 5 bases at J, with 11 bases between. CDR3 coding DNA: TGCAGCGTTGTGCCAGGAACGGAGACCCAGTACTTC. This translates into CSVVPGTETQYF.

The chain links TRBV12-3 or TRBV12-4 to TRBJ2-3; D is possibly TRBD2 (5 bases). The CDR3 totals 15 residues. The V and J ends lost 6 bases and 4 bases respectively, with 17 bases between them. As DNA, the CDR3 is TGTGCCAGCAGCAACCTAGGAGGATCCGCAGATACGCAGTATTTT. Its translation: CASSNLGGSADTQYF.